A selection of T cell receptor beta chains follows, all from one sample in a study of PD-1 blockade in classical Hodgkin lymphoma. Clones were read by immunoSEQ multiplex PCR, and TCRdb kept only the in-frame ones, dropping some. The sample holds 90,000 to 130,000 clones; 80% to 90% are singletons and the top ten take about 20%. The sample in question was peripheral blood mononuclear cells (PBMCs), obtained before the second cycle of nivolumab. The source is a human donor with classical Hodgkin lymphoma. Both conserved end residues are part of each CDR3. D genes are given only for firm matches. Size is omitted from some rows. Given values are once, few, many or a class for expanded clones.

v_gene	j_gene	d_gene	abundance	CDR3nt	CDR3aa
TRBV6-5	TRBJ2-6	TRBD1	-	TGTGCCAGCAGCAGCTTCGGACAGGTCGACGTCCTGACTTTC	CASSSFGQVDVLTF
TRBV29-1	TRBJ2-7	TRBD2	-	TGCAGCGTTCGGCCTAGCGGGAGCGGCGAGCAGTACTTC	CSVRPSGSGEQYF
TRBV27	TRBJ2-7	-	-	TGTGCCAGCAGCGGACAAGACGGGGCCTACGAGCAGTACTTC	CASSGQDGAYEQYF
TRBV10-3	TRBJ2-5	TRBD1	-	TGTGCCATCAGTGAGTCGATTATTGAGCAGGGGGCTAAGTTGAAGACCCAGTACTTC	CAISESIIEQGAKLKTQYF
TRBV7-9	TRBJ2-5	-	-	TGTGCCAGCAGCTGGGGGCCCCAAGAGACCCAGTACTTC	CASSWGPQETQYF
TRBV5-1	TRBJ2-4	-	-	TGCGCCAGCAGCTTGGAAGTAACCTGGACGAAGTACTTC	CASSLEVTWTKYF
TRBV6-5	TRBJ1-1	-	-	TGTGCCAGCAGTTACTCTGGGACAACCTCCGAAGCTTTCTTT	CASSYSGTTSEAFF
TRBV29-1	TRBJ1-1	TRBD1	-	TGCAGCGTTGAAAGGGACAGGGGGCCTAGTGAAGCTTTCTTT	CSVERDRGPSEAFF
TRBV2	TRBJ2-7	TRBD1	-	TGTGCCAGCAGTTTTAAGACAGGGAAGCAGTACTTC	CASSFKTGKQYF
TRBV2	TRBJ2-1	TRBD2	once	TGTGCCAGCAGTGACGGGACTAGCGGGAGACTCGATGAGCAGTTCTTC	CASSDGTSGRLDEQFF
TRBV7-9	TRBJ1-2	-	-	TGTGCCAGCAGCTTAGCGCAGGGGTCGGCCTATGGCTACACCTTC	CASSLAQGSAYGYTF
TRBV27	TRBJ2-7	TRBD2	once	TGTGCCAGCAGTTTTACTAGCGGGAGTAGTTCCTACGAGCAGTACTTC	CASSFTSGSSSYEQYF
TRBV4-1	TRBJ2-5	TRBD2	-	TGCGCCAGCAGCTCAACCGGGACTAGACAAGAGACCCAGTACTTC	CASSSTGTRQETQYF
TRBV6-6	TRBJ1-5	TRBD1	-	TGTGCCAGCAGAGGACAGGGTGCTCAGCCCCAGCATTTT	CASRGQGAQPQHF
TRBV7-9	TRBJ2-1	-	once	TGTGCCAGCAGCTCGAGTCAGGGCGATGAGCAGTTCTTC	CASSSSQGDEQFF
TRBV5-1	TRBJ2-1	TRBD2	-	TGCGCCAGCAGCTTGGCCGGCGGGAGGGCCGTAAATGAGCAGTTCTTC	CASSLAGGRAVNEQFF
TRBV28	TRBJ2-7	-	-	TGTGCCAGCAGTTACCAGGGGGGGTCCTACGAGCAGTACTTC	CASSYQGGSYEQYF
TRBV2	TRBJ1-1	-	-	TGTGCCAGCAGTGACCTCACACGCCGGGCTTTCTTT	CASSDLTRRAFF
TRBV28	TRBJ2-7	TRBD1	-	TGTGCCAGCAACGCCGGACCGGGACAGAGGAGGTACGAGCAGTACTTC	CASNAGPGQRRYEQYF
TRBV12-5	TRBJ2-1	-	many	TGTGCTAGTGGTTTGACAGATGAGCAGTTCTTC	CASGLTDEQFF
TRBV5-1	TRBJ2-7	TRBD2	-	TGCGCCAGCAGCTTGGAGTCTAGCGGGAGTTTGCCCTACGAGCAGTACTTC	CASSLESSGSLPYEQYF
TRBV5-4	TRBJ1-1	-	-	TGTGCCAGCAGCTTGCTGACGGAGAACACTGAAGCTTTCTTT	CASSLLTENTEAFF
TRBV4-1	TRBJ1-1	-	-	TGCGCCAGCAGCCACTCCTCGGGGCTAGGGGCCATGAACACTGAAGCTTTCTTT	CASSHSSGLGAMNTEAFF
TRBV19	TRBJ2-1	-	-	TGTGCCAGTAGTATCGGGGCTCGCTCCTACAATGAGCAGTTCTTC	CASSIGARSYNEQFF
TRBV5-1	TRBJ2-5	-	-	TGCGCCAGCAGCACGGACAGTCAAGAGACCCAGTACTTC	CASSTDSQETQYF
TRBV9	TRBJ2-7	-	-	TGTGCCAGCAGCCTTAATACAGGAACCTACGAGCAGTACTTC	CASSLNTGTYEQYF
TRBV10-3	TRBJ2-3	TRBD2	-	TGTGCCATCACTGTGGGACTAGCGCAAAGCACAGATACGCAGTATTTT	CAITVGLAQSTDTQYF
TRBV11-2	TRBJ2-1	TRBD2	-	TGTGCCAGCAGCTTAGGGTCCAGCGGGAGCGGGTTAGGTGAGCAGTTCTTC	CASSLGSSGSGLGEQFF
TRBV4-1	TRBJ2-7	-	once	TGCGCCAGCAGCCAAGACAGGATCTCTAACGAGCAGTACTTC	CASSQDRISNEQYF
TRBV4-1	TRBJ2-1	-	-	TGCGCCAGCAGCCTACAGGATTTGATTGGGAGCTCCTACAATGAGCAGTTCTTC	CASSLQDLIGSSYNEQFF
TRBV5-1	TRBJ2-1	-	-	TGCGCCAGCAGCTCGACCTGGGCAATAGCTTCCAATGAGCAGTTCTTC	CASSSTWAIASNEQFF
TRBV14	TRBJ2-1	TRBD2	-	TGTGCCAGCAGCCAAATAGCGGGAGGTAATGAGCAGTTCTTC	CASSQIAGGNEQFF
TRBV19	TRBJ2-1	TRBD2	-	TGTGCCAGTAGTCAAAGCGGGATCTCCTACAATGAGCAGTTCTTC	CASSQSGISYNEQFF
TRBV15	TRBJ2-2	TRBD2	-	TGTGCCACCAGAAAGGGGCTAGCGGTAGGCACCGGGGAGCTGTTTTTT	CATRKGLAVGTGELFF
TRBV29-1	TRBJ2-7	TRBD2	-	TGCAGCGGTACAACGGGACTAGCGGGCTCCTACGAGCAGTACTTC	CSGTTGLAGSYEQYF
TRBV28	TRBJ2-1	-	-	TGTGCCAGCACTCCGGGCAGCCTCTCGGAGGGTGAGCAGTTCTTC	CASTPGSLSEGEQFF
TRBV28	TRBJ1-1	-	-	TGTGCCAGCCGGTTGAACACTGAAGCTTTCTTT	CASRLNTEAFF
TRBV27	TRBJ2-1	TRBD2	-	TGTGCCAGCAGTCCACGAGCGGGAGGGCTCGCCAATGAGCAGTTCTTC	CASSPRAGGLANEQFF
TRBV30	TRBJ1-5	-	few	TGTGCCTTTGGACGAGGGGTAGGTCAGCCCCAGCATTTT	CAFGRGVGQPQHF
TRBV6-5	TRBJ2-5	TRBD1	-	TGTGCCAGCAAGGGGGCGTACTATACTTCGGAGACCCAGTACTTC	CASKGAYYTSETQYF
TRBV2	TRBJ1-5	TRBD1	-	TGTGCCAGCAGGAGACAGGGCGGCAATCAGCCCCAGCATTTT	CASRRQGGNQPQHF
TRBV28	TRBJ2-7	TRBD1	few	TGTGCCAGCAGTGACAGGACAGGGGGCTTGGGGGAGCAGTACTTC	CASSDRTGGLGEQYF